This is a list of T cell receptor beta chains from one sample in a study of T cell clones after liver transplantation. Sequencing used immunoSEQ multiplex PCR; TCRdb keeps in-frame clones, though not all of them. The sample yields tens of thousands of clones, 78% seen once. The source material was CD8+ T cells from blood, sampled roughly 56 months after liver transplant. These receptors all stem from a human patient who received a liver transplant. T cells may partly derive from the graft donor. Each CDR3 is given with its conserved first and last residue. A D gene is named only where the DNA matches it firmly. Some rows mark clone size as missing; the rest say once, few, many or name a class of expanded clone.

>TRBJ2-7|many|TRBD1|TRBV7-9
CASLGTGDEQYF
TGTGCCAGCCTGGGGACAGGGGACGAGCAGTACTTC
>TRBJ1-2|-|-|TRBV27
CASSFTGGYGYTF
TGTGCCAGCAGTTTCACCGGTGGCTATGGCTACACCTTC
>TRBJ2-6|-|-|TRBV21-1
CASSVTGVLSGANVLTF
TGTGCCAGCAGCGTGACAGGGGTCCTCTCTGGGGCCAACGTCCTGACTTTC
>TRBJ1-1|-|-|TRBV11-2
CASSLDFTEAFF
TGTGCCAGCAGCTTAGATTTTACTGAAGCTTTCTTT
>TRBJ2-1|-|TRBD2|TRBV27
CASSFLAGGPNEQFF
TGTGCCAGCAGTTTTCTAGCGGGGGGGCCGAATGAGCAGTTCTTC
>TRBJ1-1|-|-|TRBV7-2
CASSPHLDSLNTEAFF
TGTGCCAGCAGCCCCCACCTGGACAGCCTGAACACTGAAGCTTTCTTT
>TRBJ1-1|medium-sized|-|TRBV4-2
CASSRDELGRNTEAFF
TGTGCCAGCAGCCGAGATGAATTGGGGAGAAACACTGAAGCTTTCTTT
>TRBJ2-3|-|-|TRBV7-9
CASSPFMVEGADTQYF
TGTGCCAGCAGCCCGTTCATGGTGGAGGGCGCAGATACGCAGTATTTT
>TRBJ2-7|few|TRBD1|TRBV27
CASSDRGPYEQYF
TGTGCCAGCAGTGACAGGGGGCCCTACGAGCAGTACTTC
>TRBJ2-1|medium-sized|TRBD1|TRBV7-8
CASSLGQGAMSYNEQFF
TGTGCCAGCAGCTTAGGACAGGGGGCAATGTCCTACAATGAGCAGTTCTTC